The clone carrying this TCR beta chain was found a few times. Its antigen is unidentified. This entry is derived from a study of CD8+CD57+ T cells in acquired aplastic anemia. Background on the study: An average of approximately 3.4 ug of DNA was obtained from sorted CD4+ and CD8+ cells.

Trimming removed 10 bases at V and 4 bases at J, with 16 bases between. The CDR3 is 14 residues long. Germline CDR1 ENHRY, CDR2 SYGVKD. Genomic DNA provided the template from which TCR beta VDJ and CDR3 profiles were obtained. TCRdb called the reads again in MiXCR, with one record for every CDR3 protein. The sample holds under 350,000 distinct CDR3 sequences, 50% to 70% seen once. Study findings and constraints: Found in both controls and patients were around 30 CD8+ CDR3 sequences. Patients and healthy controls showed no significant CD8+ Simpson's diversity difference.

The chain combines TRBV10-3 with TRBJ2-2; D is unclear. The sequence came from a human donor with severe aplastic anemia or a healthy control (not recorded which). Sequencing was done on a sample of sorted CD4+, CD8+, or CD8+CD57+ T cells (not recorded which) from PBMCs. CDR3 residues: CASVAVVGTGELFF. As DNA, the CDR3 is TGTGCCAGCGTTGCCGTTGTGGGCACCGGGGAGCTGTTTTTT.